Below are 23 T cell receptor beta chains sequenced from a single sample in a study of cytomegalovirus exposure and HLA in healthy donors. TCRdb's table, derived via immunoSEQ multiplex PCR, lists solely in-frame clones and lacks some. The sample consists of approximately 200,000 clones, about 89% of them appearing once. Sequences were obtained from PBMCs. These receptors all come from a woman between 18 and 29 years old in good health and CMV-seronegative.

The chain combines TRBV5-6 with TRBJ1-2; D is unclear. In germline, CDR1 is SGHDT, CDR2 YYEEEE. The CDR3 extends over 17 amino acids. V lost 0 bases and J lost 3, with 18 bases in between. The chain's CDR3 is CASSLALEVTQYYGYTF. The CDR3 DNA follows: TGTGCCAGCAGCTTGGCTCTTGAGGTAACTCAATACTATGGCTACACCTTC.

This chain links TRBV11-3 with TRBJ2-2; 12 bases line up with TRBD2. The J segment lost 5 bases and the V segment lost 1 base, leaving 2 bases of the junction unmatched. Germline loops: CDR1 SGHNT, CDR2 YENEEA. The CDR3 sequence is 16 residues long. The CDR3 coding sequence is TGTGCCAGCAGCTTAGGACTAGCGGGAGCTACCGGGGAGCTGTTTTTT. Protein product: CASSLGLAGATGELFF. The variable domain in full, with the rest retrieved from reference TRBV11-3 and TRBJ2-2, is EAGVVQSPRYKIIEKKQPVAFWCNPISGHNTLYWYLQNLGQGPELLIRYENEEAVDDSQLPKDRFSAERLKGVDSTLKIQPAELGDSAVYLCASSLGLAGATGELFFGEGSRLTVL.

V usage is TRBV10-1 and J usage is TRBJ2-3; TRBD2 might be the D (5 bases). The germline gives CDR1 WNHNN, CDR2 SYGVQD (reference sequence). The CDR3 runs 15 residues. V shed 2 bases and J shed 0 bases, with 9 bases lying between them. CDR3 coding DNA: TGCGCCAGCAGTGAGGCGGGCCCTAGCACAGATACGCAGTATTTT. The encoded protein is CASSEAGPSTDTQYF.

The J gene is TRBJ1-4, the V gene TRBV14; D call uncertain. Germline CDR1 and CDR2: SGHDN and FVKESK. This CDR3 has 15 residues. The ends were cut back, 1 base at V and 3 bases at J, with 9 bases in the middle. Here the CDR3 DNA reads TGTGCCAGCAGCCAAGTCAGGAAAGCTAATGAAAAACTGTTTTTT. Its protein is CASSQVRKANEKLFF.

This chain joins TRBV4-1 and TRBJ2-7, with 8 bases that match TRBD1. Germline trimming cut 5 bases from V and 2 bases from J; bases unmatched to any gene: 8. From germline, CDR1 is MGHRA and CDR2 YSYEKL. The CDR3 spans 15 residues. CDR3 protein: CASSKRTGTTYEQYF. In nucleotides, the CDR3 is TGCGCCAGCAGCAAACGGACAGGGACCACCTACGAGCAGTACTTC.

This chain joins TRBV7-9 and TRBJ2-1, with 8 nucleotides matching TRBD2. Germline-derived CDR1 and CDR2 are SEHNR and FQNEAQ (reference sequence). This CDR3 is built from 14 residues. Trimming at V came to 3 bases and at J to 6 bases, leaving 4 bases not matched to a gene. The CDR3 sequence is CASSFATSGNEQFF. CDR3 DNA: TGTGCCAGCAGCTTCGCCACTAGCGGCAATGAGCAGTTCTTC.

The chain recombines TRBV6-1 with TRBJ2-7; 11 bases align to TRBD2. The CDR3 runs 15 residues. Germline trimming cut 10 bases from V and 5 bases from J; bases unmatched to any gene: 13. Germline V CDR1 and CDR2: MNHNS, SASEGT. The CDR3 spells CAILYTSGSSDEQYF. DNA for the CDR3: TGTGCCATCCTCTATACTAGCGGGAGTAGCGACGAGCAGTACTTC.

The chain combines TRBV10-1 with TRBJ2-5; D ambiguous. V lost 0 bases to trimming and J lost 7 bases, with 9 bases between them. In germline, CDR1 is WNHNN, CDR2 SYGVQD (reference sequence). CDR3 length: 13 residues. The CDR3 DNA reads as TGCGCCAGCAGTGAGTCCCTATTTGCGACCCAGTACTTC. Protein: CASSESLFATQYF.

This chain connects TRBV30 to TRBJ1-4; D call uncertain. The CDR3 sequence is 14 residues long. CDR1 GTSNPN and CDR2 SVGIG come from the germline V gene (reference sequence). V lost 4 bases to trimming and J lost 2 bases, with 11 bases between them. CDR3 sequence reads: CAWKLPRTNEKLFF. Written as DNA, the CDR3 is TGTGCCTGGAAGCTTCCACGGACTAATGAAAAACTGTTTTTT.

V is TRBV12-5 and J is TRBJ2-7; D may be TRBD1 (5 bases). Trimming pared 0 bases from V and 5 bases from J, leaving 20 bases between. The CDR3 is made up of 17 amino acids. Germline V lookup: CDR1 LGHNT, CDR2 FRNRAP. CDR3 sequence (DNA): TGTGCTAGTGGTTTGGTATCCACCCCCCTATCAGGGCACGAGCAGTACTTC. Translating it yields CASGLVSTPLSGHEQYF. The variable domain in full, with the rest retrieved from reference TRBV12-5 and TRBJ2-7, is DARVTQTPRHKVTEMGQEVTMRCQPILGHNTVFWYRQTMMQGLELLAYFRNRAPLDDSGMPKDRFSAEMPDATLATLKIQPSEPRDSAVYFCASGLVSTPLSGHEQYFGPGTRLTVT.

The chain couples TRBV5-1 to TRBJ2-1; 10 nucleotides align to TRBD2. V dropped 0 bases and J dropped 6; count of bases not matched to a gene: 6. CDR1 and CDR2 (germline): SGHRS, YFSETQ. The CDR3 loop spans 16 amino acids. CDR3 coding DNA: TGCGCCAGCAGCTTGGAAGCTAGCGGGAGTTCCAATGAGCAGTTCTTC. Its translation is CASSLEASGSSNEQFF.

The CDR3, as DNA: TGCGCCAGCGGGCAGGGTTACTACGAGCAGTACTTC. This sequence encodes CASGQGYYEQYF. V gene TRBV10-2 combines with J gene TRBJ2-7; D may be TRBD1 (5 bases). Per germline, CDR1 WSHSY and CDR2 SAAADI. This CDR3 has 12 residues. V shed 8 bases and J shed 3 bases, with 11 bases lying between them.

CDR3 coding DNA: TGCGCCAGCAGCGCCCAGACAGGGAAAGCGGGAGAGAACACCGGGGAGCTGTTTTTT. Amino acids: CASSAQTGKAGENTGELFF. The V call is TRBV5-1, the J call TRBJ2-2; a possible D gene is TRBD2 (8 bases). CDR3 size: 19 residues. Trimming took 4 bases from V and 1 from J, leaving 23 bases between them. Germline values: CDR1 SGHRS, CDR2 YFSETQ.

The rearrangement uses TRBV7-9 and TRBJ2-5, with D possibly being TRBD1 (6 bases). Germline V CDR1 and CDR2: SEHNR, FQNEAQ (reference sequence). Trimming pared 5 bases from V and 4 bases from J, leaving 11 bases between. The CDR3 contains 13 residues. The DNA of the CDR3 is TGTGCCAGCAGCCCCTCAGGGGTAGAGACCCAGTACTTC. Residues: CASSPSGVETQYF.

This chain links TRBV7-2 with TRBJ1-1; D is possibly TRBD1 (6 bases). The CDR3 spans 13 residues. CDR1 and CDR2 from the germline V gene are SGHTA and FQGNSA. The ends were cut back, 3 bases at V and 5 bases at J, with 10 bases in the middle. The CDR3 region has the DNA TGTGCCAGCAGCTTCACAGGGTATACTGAAGCTTTCTTT. Translating gives CASSFTGYTEAFF.

V is TRBV27 and J is TRBJ2-7; 10 bases align to TRBD1. Germline CDR1 and CDR2: MNHEY and SMNVEV (reference sequence). V lost 3 bases and J lost 6; bases outside the gene matches: 8. The length of the CDR3 is 15 residues. The chain's CDR3 is CASSFGQGESSEQYF. In nucleotides, the CDR3 is TGTGCCAGCAGTTTTGGACAGGGGGAGAGTAGCGAGCAGTACTTC.

The chain joins TRBV28 to TRBJ1-4; unclear D gene. The germline gives CDR1 MDHEN, CDR2 SYDVKM. The CDR3 length is 17 residues. Trimming left V 2 bases short and J 8 bases short, with 21 bases between. CDR3 sequence: CASSLIRGPFSPEKLFF. The DNA for the CDR3 is TGTGCCAGCAGTTTAATAAGAGGTCCTTTTTCTCCAGAAAAACTGTTTTTT.

A note on this clone: This sample includes further DNA sequences coding for the same CDR3. The chain carries TRBV5-1 and TRBJ2-7; 11 bases line up with TRBD2. The germline V gene has CDR1 SGHRS and CDR2 YFSETQ. The CDR3 sequence is 13 residues long. V shed 7 bases and J 2 bases; nucleotides not matched to a gene: 2. CDR3 coding DNA: TGCGCCAGCCGACTAGCGGGGACCTACGAGCAGTACTTC. Protein sequence: CASRLAGTYEQYF.

The chain couples TRBV10-3 to TRBJ2-3; D might be TRBD2 (6 bases). V lost 2 bases to trimming and J lost 2 bases, with 11 bases between them. The CDR3 runs to 15 residues. CDR1 and CDR2 (germline): ENHRY, SYGVKD. In nucleotides, the CDR3 is TGTGCCATCAGTGAGCTCGCGGGATCCACAGATACGCAGTATTTT. It specifies CAISELAGSTDTQYF.

The rearrangement links TRBV30 to TRBJ1-2; 9 positions match TRBD1. There are 15 residues in the CDR3. The trim removed 3 bases at V and 8 bases at J, leaving 13 bases unmatched. The germline CDR1 and CDR2 sequences are GTSNPN and SVGIG (reference sequence). The CDR3 DNA reads TGTGCCTGGAGGGGACAGGGACTAAAAAGGAGCGGCTACACCTTC. This codes for CAWRGQGLKRSGYTF. Full variable domain (missing parts from reference TRBV30 and TRBJ1-2): SQTIHQWPATLVQPVGSPLSLECTVEGTSNPNLYWYRQAAGRGLQLLFYSVGIGQISSEVPQNLSASRPQDRQFILSSKKLLLSDSGFYLCAWRGQGLKRSGYTFGSGTRLTVV.

This rearrangement joins TRBV6-1 to TRBJ2-7; 10 nucleotides match TRBD1. J lost 6 bases, V lost 7 bases, and 9 bases had no gene match. Germline-derived CDR1 and CDR2 are MNHNS and SASEGT. This CDR3 comprises 14 residues. The CDR3 DNA reads as TGTGCCAGCACTACCAGACAGGGGGCGAGCGAGCAGTACTTC. This encodes CASTTRQGASEQYF.

CDR3 in amino acids: CASSTGSRGTLEAFF. Written as DNA, the CDR3 is TGTGCCAGCAGTACAGGGTCGAGGGGGACCCTTGAAGCTTTCTTT. The V call is TRBV6-5, the J call TRBJ1-1, with a possible D match to TRBD1 (6 bases). CDR1 is MNHEY and CDR2 is SVGAGI in the germline V gene. CDR3 length equals 15 residues. V was cut by 5 bases and J by 7 bases, with 20 bases left in between.

The chain links TRBV5-1 to TRBJ2-2, with D unresolved. V was trimmed by 1 base and J by 5 bases, leaving 9 bases between them. Per the germline V gene, CDR1 is SGHRS and CDR2 is YFSETQ. The CDR3 has 14 residues. DNA for the CDR3: TGCGCCAGCAGCTTGACGCCCGGGACCGGGGAGCTGTTTTTT. Translated: CASSLTPGTGELFF.